The clone carrying this T cell receptor beta chain was observed at least ten times. No antigen is known for it. This sample's time point: persistent/refractory GD, antithyroid drugs over 5 years with positive TRAb. RNA isolated from PBMCs was used to make the TCR library. Approximately 9 milliliters of peripheral blood were taken and placed in EDTA tubes. This CDR3 region has 14 residues. The germline V gene has CDR1 SGHTA and CDR2 FQGTGA. V was pared by 5 bases and J by 2 bases, with 5 bases of the junction left unmatched. The data were taken from a study of regulatory T cells in long-lasting Graves disease. Study-level results: Persistent disease preferred TRBV28, TRBJ1-2 and TRBJ2-5; new disease, TRBV20-1 and TRBJ2-1.

HTBI primers from iRepertoire and Arm-PCR of CDR3 regions yielded the TCR beta libraries. One entry per CDR3 protein, called by TCRdb with MiXCR from the multiplex PCR reads. The table shows 500,000 to 800,000 distinct CDR3 sequences, with roughly 30% occurring only once. The receptor comes from a female donor with Graves disease. J is TRBJ2-7 and V is TRBV7-3; 8 nucleotides line up with TRBD1. The material sequenced was peripheral blood mononuclear cells (PBMCs), taken when the disease was refractory, from a patient treated with antithyroid drugs. CDR3 nucleotides: TGTGCCAGCAGCCCACGGGACAGGACCTACGAGCAGTACTTC. It codes for CASSPRDRTYEQYF.